These T cell receptor beta chains were read from a single sample in a study of cytomegalovirus exposure and HLA in healthy donors. This table comes from immunoSEQ multiplex PCR, and its TCRdb copy is limited to in-frame clones, with some not included. This sample yields more than 100,000 clones, of which 65% to 75% are seen a single time; roughly 6.3% belongs to the top ten. Sequencing input: PBMCs. These receptor sequences come from a woman between 50 and 59 years old in good health and CMV-seropositive. CDR3s leave out the opening cysteine and the closing phenylalanine or tryptophan. Clone size is given for some rows only: seen once, a few or many times, or a class if the clone is expanded.

CDR3	length	V	size	J
ASSGTGNEKLF	11	TRBV6-1	few	TRBJ1-4
ASSRSGTGIGETQY	14	TRBV4-1	.	TRBJ2-5
ASSEGLPIGAF	11	TRBV2	.	TRBJ1-1
SSSSGGQPQH	10	TRBV7-9	.	TRBJ1-5
ASSLTGSSYEQY	12	TRBV5-1	.	.
ASSPEVQGGQY	11	TRBV7-8	.	TRBJ2-5
ASSTGLIGNEQF	12	TRBV5-1	.	TRBJ2-1
ASRRGLAGDNEQF	13	TRBV19	.	TRBJ2-1
ASSQVLGLGATDTQH	15	TRBV4-2	.	.
AISESVRNGYT	11	TRBV10-3	.	TRBJ1-2
ASSRTGDPQH	10	TRBV6-1	.	TRBJ1-5
ASSESPTAVYGYT	13	TRBV25-1	.	TRBJ1-2
ASSLGATSGGIQETQY	16	TRBV11-3	.	TRBJ2-5
ASAPVGTEAF	10	TRBV6-5	.	TRBJ1-1
ASTFAGRNTEAF	12	TRBV19	.	TRBJ1-1
SVARQLNTEAF	11	TRBV29-1	.	TRBJ1-1
ATSRDPRGGYEQY	13	TRBV15	.	TRBJ2-7
SVRPLALETQY	11	TRBV29-1	few	TRBJ2-5
ASSSGGTGELF	11	TRBV18	.	TRBJ2-2
ATYSNNQPQH	10	TRBV19	few	TRBJ1-5
ASSNSLAGGNEQF	13	TRBV19	.	TRBJ2-1
ASSFWGRLEVTQY	13	TRBV5-6	.	TRBJ2-5
ASSMIPDRAGYT	12	TRBV19	.	TRBJ1-2
ASSGGVTNYGYT	12	TRBV25-1	few	TRBJ1-2
ASSPTPGTGELF	12	TRBV18	.	TRBJ2-2
ASSYFQSVGELF	12	TRBV6-5	.	TRBJ2-2
ASRLRMDREFDNEQF	15	TRBV19	.	TRBJ2-1
AWARTGTVGSPLH	13	TRBV30	.	TRBJ1-6
ASIKVQAVPGELF	13	TRBV6-6	.	TRBJ2-2
ASSRGERNIQY	11	TRBV14	.	TRBJ2-4
ASSSGTSRSTDTQY	14	TRBV7-6	.	TRBJ2-3
ASSPGLQYQETQY	13	TRBV28	.	TRBJ2-5
ASSPRQGPYEQY	12	TRBV7-2	many	TRBJ2-7
ASSRRGGGVDEQF	13	TRBV5-1	.	TRBJ2-1
AIGPDSRKEY	10	TRBV27	few	TRBJ2-3
ASSLLVGGATGEQY	14	TRBV7-6	.	.
ASSFTRGGGYNEQF	14	TRBV7-8	.	TRBJ2-1
ASSPHPQGTEAF	12	TRBV18	.	TRBJ1-1
ASGGDGPNYGYT	12	TRBV11-2	.	TRBJ1-2
ASSQRKELRETQY	13	TRBV6-5	few	TRBJ2-5
ASSLGTSGGKQY	12	TRBV7-2	.	TRBJ2-7
ASRDYYEQY	9	TRBV2	.	TRBJ2-7
ASRATGGADLAF	12	TRBV2	.	TRBJ1-1
ASSPGLADTQY	11	TRBV4-3	.	TRBJ2-3